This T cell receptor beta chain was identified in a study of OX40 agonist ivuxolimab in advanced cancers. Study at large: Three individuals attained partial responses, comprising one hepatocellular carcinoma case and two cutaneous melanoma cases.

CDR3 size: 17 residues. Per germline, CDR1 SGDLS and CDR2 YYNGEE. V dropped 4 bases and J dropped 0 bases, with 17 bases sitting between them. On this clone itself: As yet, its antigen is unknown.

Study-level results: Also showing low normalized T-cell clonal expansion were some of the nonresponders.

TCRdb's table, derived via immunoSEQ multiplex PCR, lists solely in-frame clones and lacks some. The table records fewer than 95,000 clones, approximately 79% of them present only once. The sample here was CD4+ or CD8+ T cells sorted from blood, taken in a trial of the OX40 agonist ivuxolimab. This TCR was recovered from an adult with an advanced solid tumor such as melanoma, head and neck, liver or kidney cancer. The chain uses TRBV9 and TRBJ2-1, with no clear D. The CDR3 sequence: CASSLPQDGSSYNEQFF. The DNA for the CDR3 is TGTGCCAGCAGCCTCCCCCAGGACGGCTCCTCCTACAATGAGCAGTTCTTC. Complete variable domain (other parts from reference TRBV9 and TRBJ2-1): DSGVTQTPKHLITATGQRVTLRCSPRSGDLSVYWYQQSLDQGLQFLIQYYNGEERAKGNILERFSAQQFPDLHSELNLSSLELGDSALYFCASSLPQDGSSYNEQFFGPGTRLTVL.